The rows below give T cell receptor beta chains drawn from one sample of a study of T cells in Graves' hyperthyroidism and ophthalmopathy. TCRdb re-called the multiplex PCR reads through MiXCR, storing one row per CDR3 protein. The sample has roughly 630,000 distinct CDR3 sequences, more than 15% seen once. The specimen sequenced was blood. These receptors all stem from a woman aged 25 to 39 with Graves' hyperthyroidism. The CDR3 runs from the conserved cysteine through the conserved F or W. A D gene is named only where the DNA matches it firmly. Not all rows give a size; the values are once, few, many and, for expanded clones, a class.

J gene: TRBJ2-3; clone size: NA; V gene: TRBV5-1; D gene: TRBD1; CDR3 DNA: TGCGCCAGCGGGGGACAGGGCGCAGATACGCAGTATTTT; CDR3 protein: CASGGQGADTQYF
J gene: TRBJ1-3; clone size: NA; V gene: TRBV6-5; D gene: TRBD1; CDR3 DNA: TGTGCCAGCAAGGACAGGGCTGGAAACACCATATATTTT; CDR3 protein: CASKDRAGNTIYF
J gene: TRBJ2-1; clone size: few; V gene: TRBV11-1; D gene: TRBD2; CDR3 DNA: TGTGCCAGCAGCTTTGGCGGAGCGGGAGGGGTTCTTCACAATGAGCAGTTCTTC; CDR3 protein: CASSFGGAGGVLHNEQFF
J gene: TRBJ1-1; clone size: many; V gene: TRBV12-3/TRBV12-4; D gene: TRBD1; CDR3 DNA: TGTGCCAGCAGTTTGCAAGCCGGGACAGGGGACACTGAAGCTTTCTTT; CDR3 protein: CASSLQAGTGDTEAFF
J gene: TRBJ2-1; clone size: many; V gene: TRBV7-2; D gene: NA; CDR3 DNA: TGTGCCAGCAGCTTAGGGGGACCGAGCTACAATGAGCAGTTCTTC; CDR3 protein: CASSLGGPSYNEQFF
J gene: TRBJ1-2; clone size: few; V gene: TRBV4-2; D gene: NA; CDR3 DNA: TGTGCCAGCAGCCAAGATGTGTCGGGCGGCTACACCTTC; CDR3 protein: CASSQDVSGGYTF
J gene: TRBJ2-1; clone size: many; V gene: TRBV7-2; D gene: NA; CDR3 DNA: TGTGCCAGCAGCTTAAGGCCGACCGGCGGCAATGAGCAGTTCTTC; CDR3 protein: CASSLRPTGGNEQFF
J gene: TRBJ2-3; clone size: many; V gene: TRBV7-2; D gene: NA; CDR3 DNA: TGTGCCAGCAGCCTACGATTAGGGACGCAGTATTTT; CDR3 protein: CASSLRLGTQYF
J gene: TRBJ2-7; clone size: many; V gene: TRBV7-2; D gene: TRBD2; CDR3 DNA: TGTGCCAGCAGCCCTAGCGGGGGCGGGAGCTCCTACGAGCAGTACTTC; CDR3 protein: CASSPSGGGSSYEQYF
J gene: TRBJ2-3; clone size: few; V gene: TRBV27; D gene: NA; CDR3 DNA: TGTGCCAGCAGTTTATTAACCGGGCAGAGCCCAGATACGCAGTATTTT; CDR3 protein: CASSLLTGQSPDTQYF
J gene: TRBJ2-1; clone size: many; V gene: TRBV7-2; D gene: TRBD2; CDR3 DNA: TGTGCCAGCAGCTCCAGCGGGAGCGTCTACAATGAGCAGTTCTTC; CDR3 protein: CASSSSGSVYNEQFF
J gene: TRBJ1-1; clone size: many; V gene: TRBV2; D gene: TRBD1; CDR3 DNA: TGTGCCAGCAGTGAGGAATTCAGGGGGCGCCGGGCTTTCTTT; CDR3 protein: CASSEEFRGRRAFF
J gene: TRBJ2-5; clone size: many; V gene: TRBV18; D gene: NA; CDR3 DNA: TGTGCCAGCTCACCGGCACTTCCGCCCGAGACCCAGTACTTC; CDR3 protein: CASSPALPPETQYF
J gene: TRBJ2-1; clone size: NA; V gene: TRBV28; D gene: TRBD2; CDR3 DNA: TGTGCCAGCAGTTTGGGCGGCTGGGGGGGGTACAATGAGCAGTTCTTC; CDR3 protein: CASSLGGWGGYNEQFF
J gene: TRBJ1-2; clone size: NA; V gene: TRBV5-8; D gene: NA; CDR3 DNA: TGTGCCAGCAGCCGGGCCTGGGACACGTTATATGGCTACACCTTC; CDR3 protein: CASSRAWDTLYGYTF
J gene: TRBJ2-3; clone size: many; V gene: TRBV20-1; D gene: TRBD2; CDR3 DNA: TGCAGTGCTAGCGTTCCTAGCGGGAGGGCCAGGGATACGCAGTATTTT; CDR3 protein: CSASVPSGRARDTQYF
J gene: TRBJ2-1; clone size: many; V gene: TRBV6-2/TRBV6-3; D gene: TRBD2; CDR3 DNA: TGTGCCAGCAGTTACAGACCTAGCGGGAGGCCAAGGTACAATGAGCAGTTCTTC; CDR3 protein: CASSYRPSGRPRYNEQFF
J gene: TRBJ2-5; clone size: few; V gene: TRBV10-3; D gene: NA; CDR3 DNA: TGTGCCATCAGTGAGTCGGAAGGGTGGCAAGAGACCCAGTACTTC; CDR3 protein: CAISESEGWQETQYF
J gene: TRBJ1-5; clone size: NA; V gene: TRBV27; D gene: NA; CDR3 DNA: TGTGCCAGCAGTTTATCGTCGCTAGGCAATCAGCCCCAGCATTTT; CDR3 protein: CASSLSSLGNQPQHF
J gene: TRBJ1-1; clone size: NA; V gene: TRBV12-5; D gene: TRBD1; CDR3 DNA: TGTGCTAGTGGGAGGGACAGGGGCGGTGGGAGCACTGAAGCTTTCTTT; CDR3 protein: CASGRDRGGGSTEAFF
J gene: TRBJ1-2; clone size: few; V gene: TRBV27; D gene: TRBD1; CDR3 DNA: TGTGCCAGCAGTTCATCAGGGGGCGCTTATTTAAACTATGGCTACACCTTC; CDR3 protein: CASSSSGGAYLNYGYTF
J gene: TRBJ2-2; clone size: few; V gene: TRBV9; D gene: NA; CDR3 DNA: TGTGCCAGCAGCGTTCAGCAAACTAACACCGGGGAGCTGTTTTTT; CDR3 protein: CASSVQQTNTGELFF
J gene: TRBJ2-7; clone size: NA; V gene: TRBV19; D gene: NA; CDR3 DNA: TGTGCCAGTAGTATCTCTTTCGGGGGCTACGAGCAGTACTTC; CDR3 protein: CASSISFGGYEQYF
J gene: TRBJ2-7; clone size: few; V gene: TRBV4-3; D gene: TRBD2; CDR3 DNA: TGCGCCAGCAGCCAAGACCCTCCTAGCGGACCCTCCTACGAGCAGTACTTC; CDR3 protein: CASSQDPPSGPSYEQYF
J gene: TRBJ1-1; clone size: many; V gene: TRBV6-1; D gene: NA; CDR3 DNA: TGTGCCAGCAGTCGACACGCTGACACTGAAGCTTTCTTT; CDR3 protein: CASSRHADTEAFF